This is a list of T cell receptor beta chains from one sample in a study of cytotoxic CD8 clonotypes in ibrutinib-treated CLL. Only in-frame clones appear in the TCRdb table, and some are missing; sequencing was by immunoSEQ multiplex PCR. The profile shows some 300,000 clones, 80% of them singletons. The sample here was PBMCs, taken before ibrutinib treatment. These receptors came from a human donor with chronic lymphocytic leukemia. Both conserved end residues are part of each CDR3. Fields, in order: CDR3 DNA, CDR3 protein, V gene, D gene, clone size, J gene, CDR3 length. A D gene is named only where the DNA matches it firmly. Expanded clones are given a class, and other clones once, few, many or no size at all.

cdr3_nt: TGTGCCAGCCATCTCAATGAAATTTACAATGAGCAGTTCTTC
cdr3_aa: CASHLNEIYNEQFF
v_call: TRBV7-9
d_call: NA
clone_size: NA
j_call: TRBJ2-1
cdr3_length: 14

cdr3_nt: TGTGCCAGCAATTTGGACAGGGTCCACGAGCAGTACTTC
cdr3_aa: CASNLDRVHEQYF
v_call: TRBV2
d_call: TRBD1
clone_size: NA
j_call: TRBJ2-7
cdr3_length: 13

cdr3_nt: TGTGCCAGCAGTGTATCACAGGGCAATCAGCCCCAGCATTTT
cdr3_aa: CASSVSQGNQPQHF
v_call: TRBV2
d_call: NA
clone_size: once
j_call: TRBJ1-5
cdr3_length: 14

cdr3_nt: TGTGCCAGCAGTTTCAGACGTGACTATGGCTACACCTTC
cdr3_aa: CASSFRRDYGYTF
v_call: TRBV28
d_call: NA
clone_size: NA
j_call: TRBJ1-2
cdr3_length: 13

cdr3_nt: TGTGCCAGCGGAATTTCTCGACAGGGGAGCAGCAATCAGCCCCAGCATTTT
cdr3_aa: CASGISRQGSSNQPQHF
v_call: TRBV2
d_call: TRBD1
clone_size: NA
j_call: TRBJ1-5
cdr3_length: 17

cdr3_nt: TGTGCCAGCAGTGGTAACCTCTACAATGAGCAGTTCTTC
cdr3_aa: CASSGNLYNEQFF
v_call: TRBV6-4
d_call: NA
clone_size: NA
j_call: TRBJ2-1
cdr3_length: 13

cdr3_nt: TGTGCCAGCACCCAGGCGGCTAGCGGGAGGGAAGAGACCCAGTACTTC
cdr3_aa: CASTQAASGREETQYF
v_call: TRBV5-4
d_call: TRBD2
clone_size: NA
j_call: TRBJ2-5
cdr3_length: 16

cdr3_nt: TGCGCCAGCAGCCAAGATCGAGGGGTTGTCACTGAAGCTTTCTTT
cdr3_aa: CASSQDRGVVTEAFF
v_call: TRBV4-3
d_call: NA
clone_size: NA
j_call: TRBJ1-1
cdr3_length: 15

cdr3_nt: TGTGCCACCAGCAGAGAAGGGCCTTGGGACGACTATGGCTACACCTTC
cdr3_aa: CATSREGPWDDYGYTF
v_call: TRBV15
d_call: NA
clone_size: NA
j_call: TRBJ1-2
cdr3_length: 16

cdr3_nt: TGTGCCAGCTCAGAAGGGGCTAGTAATGAAAAACTGTTTTTT
cdr3_aa: CASSEGASNEKLFF
v_call: TRBV18
d_call: NA
clone_size: few
j_call: TRBJ1-4
cdr3_length: 14

cdr3_nt: TGTGCCAGCAGCCAACCTAGCGGGAGGTTAAACACCGGGGAGCTGTTTTTT
cdr3_aa: CASSQPSGRLNTGELFF
v_call: TRBV11-2
d_call: TRBD2
clone_size: NA
j_call: TRBJ2-2
cdr3_length: 17

cdr3_nt: TGTGCCAGCAGTACCTACAGGGTGGGTAAGAACACTGAAGCTTTCTTT
cdr3_aa: CASSTYRVGKNTEAFF
v_call: TRBV27
d_call: NA
clone_size: NA
j_call: TRBJ1-1
cdr3_length: 16

cdr3_nt: TGTGCCAGCAGTGAACAGAGTAGCGGGAGGGGAGAGCAGTTCTTC
cdr3_aa: CASSEQSSGRGEQFF
v_call: TRBV6-1
d_call: TRBD2
clone_size: NA
j_call: TRBJ2-1
cdr3_length: 15

cdr3_nt: TGTGCCAGCAGCTCCTCAGGGAACCCCTGGACCGGGGAGCTGTTTTTT
cdr3_aa: CASSSSGNPWTGELFF
v_call: TRBV7-8
d_call: NA
clone_size: NA
j_call: TRBJ2-2
cdr3_length: 16

cdr3_nt: TGTGCCAGCAGCGCACCTCGGGAAGCGGTGAACACTGAAGCTTTCTTT
cdr3_aa: CASSAPREAVNTEAFF
v_call: TRBV7-9
d_call: NA
clone_size: NA
j_call: TRBJ1-1
cdr3_length: 16

cdr3_nt: TGTGCCAGCAGCTTAGGCCAGAACGGGCAGTACTTC
cdr3_aa: CASSLGQNGQYF
v_call: TRBV7-9
d_call: NA
clone_size: NA
j_call: TRBJ2-7
cdr3_length: 12

cdr3_nt: TGTGCCAGCAGCCTGACAGGACTTAATTCACCCCTCCACTTT
cdr3_aa: CASSLTGLNSPLHF
v_call: TRBV5-4
d_call: NA
clone_size: NA
j_call: TRBJ1-6
cdr3_length: 14

cdr3_nt: TGTGCCAGCAGTTTGGGGCTAGCGGGAAGTACAGATACGCAGTATTTT
cdr3_aa: CASSLGLAGSTDTQYF
v_call: TRBV28
d_call: TRBD2
clone_size: NA
j_call: TRBJ2-3
cdr3_length: 16

cdr3_nt: TGTGCCTGGAGGTTCGGGGGAGGCACCAACGATCAGCCCCAGCATTTT
cdr3_aa: CAWRFGGGTNDQPQHF
v_call: TRBV30
d_call: NA
clone_size: NA
j_call: TRBJ1-5
cdr3_length: 16

cdr3_nt: TGTGCCAGCGTAGAGGGGACTAGCGCGAGCACAGATACGCAGTATTTT
cdr3_aa: CASVEGTSASTDTQYF
v_call: TRBV9
d_call: TRBD2
clone_size: NA
j_call: TRBJ2-3
cdr3_length: 16